The T cell receptor beta chain described here comes from a study of blood T cell repertoires in COVID-19. Study at large: The cDNA or gDNA used as material had been derived from T cells, B-cell-depleted T cells, or PBMCs.

The assay was immunoSEQ multiplex PCR, and TCRdb's table has in-frame clones only and misses some. The data contain roughly 340,000 clones, around 91% of them singletons. This TCR derives from a man between 18 and 35 years old who had recovered from COVID-19. The sequencing input was PBMCs or T cells enriched from blood (not recorded which).

For the CDR3, the DNA is TGTGCCAGCCGAGGACTAGCGGACCTAAACGAGCAGTACTTC. Its translation: CASRGLADLNEQYF. The genes are TRBV19 and TRBJ2-7; 10 nucleotides match TRBD2. This CDR3 is built from 14 residues. Germline V gene data show CDR1 as LNHDA and CDR2 as SQIVND (reference sequence). V gave up 9 bases and J gave up 5 bases; unmatched junction bases: 10.